This TCR beta chain was identified during a study of T cells after yellow fever vaccination. Study context: Preparation of fractions with low cell numbers was performed using SMART-Seq v4 Ultra Low Input.

This CDR3 spans 12 amino acids. The germline CDR1 and CDR2 sequences are LGHDT and YNNKEL (reference sequence). Trimming pared 4 bases from V and 10 bases from J, leaving 10 bases between. By 5'RACE template switching, TCR cDNA was produced, with a universal primer site and UMIs added in the process. One entry per CDR3 protein, called by TCRdb with MiXCR from the 5' RACE reads. The sample yields 300,000 to 400,000 distinct CDR3 sequences, 8.5% to 10% seen once. This clonotype was counted only a few times. J is TRBJ1-4 and V is TRBV3-1; D gene uncertain. This TCR was recovered from a man aged 18 to 30 who received the YFV17D yellow fever vaccine. The sequencing used PBMCs, collected on the day of the first yellow fever vaccination. CDR3 sequence: CASSPSIGKLFF. For the CDR3, the DNA is TGTGCCAGCAGCCCGTCGATAGGAAAACTGTTTTTT.